The 9 T cell receptor beta chains in this list originate from one sample, sequenced in a study of Ad26.COV2.S vaccination and SARS-CoV-2 variants (dated by TCRdb to about 2021). Explained via the paper, the treatment or condition label denotes: some 20 received Ad26.COV2.S at low or high dose, single or two shots; several received placebo; per-sample allocation not given. Repertoires of vaccine and placebo recipients were sequenced from samples collected on day 63 after the first injection. Library method: the immunoSEQ multiplex PCR assay. Entries here come from immuneACCESS through TCRdb and include only in-frame sequences with V and J called. Some clones fail to appear in such tables; in the studies checked, an unresolved V gene covers under half of the shortfall, and the cause of the remainder is unknown. Recorded for this sample are 400,000 or so clones; about 85% of them occurred a single time. The ten largest clones add up to 3% to 4.5% of the sample.

The sequencing used peripheral blood, collected in a trial of Ad26.COV2.S vaccine versus placebo. Source of these receptors: a person aged 18-60 years who received the Ad26.COV2.S COVID-19 vaccine or a placebo.

This chain's CDR3 is CASRERGGEQFF. The CDR3 DNA sequence: TGTGCCAGCAGGGAGAGGGGGGGTGAGCAGTTCTTC. V usage is TRBV11-3 and J usage is TRBJ2-1; TRBD2 might be the D (7 bases). Germline lookup yields CDR1 SGHNT and CDR2 YENEEA. Trimming removed 6 bases from V and 9 bases from J, with 12 bases in between. This CDR3 contains 12 residues. Variable domain in full (rest from reference TRBV11-3 and TRBJ2-1): EAGVVQSPRYKIIEKKQPVAFWCNPISGHNTLYWYLQNLGQGPELLIRYENEEAVDDSQLPKDRFSAERLKGVDSTLKIQPAELGDSAVYLCASRERGGEQFFGPGTRLTVL.

The V and J genes are TRBV5-1 and TRBJ2-7; D may correspond to TRBD1 or TRBD2 (5 bases each). The CDR3 spans 13 residues. Germline V gene lookup returns CDR1 SGHRS and CDR2 YFSETQ. The V end was cut by 0 bases, the J end by 7 bases, with 11 bases between. In DNA, the CDR3 is TGCGCCAGCAGCTTGGAAGTTTGGGGGGAGCAGTACTTC. This translates into CASSLEVWGEQYF.

The chain carries TRBV18 and TRBJ1-5; TRBD1 aligns across 10 bases. This CDR3 has 14 amino acids. The germline V gene has CDR1 KGHSH and CDR2 LQKENI. With V trimmed by 3 bases and J by 5 bases, 1 base remained unmatched. The CDR3 loop is CASSPGQGHQPQHF. CDR3 sequence (DNA): TGTGCCAGCTCACCGGGACAGGGGCATCAGCCCCAGCATTTT.

This clone came up a few times. V is TRBV15 and J is TRBJ2-2; 11 bases fit TRBD1. The germline V gene has CDR1 LNHNV and CDR2 YYDKDF (reference sequence). The CDR3 totals 15 residues. The trim removed 3 bases at V and 6 bases at J, leaving 3 bases unmatched. The CDR3 is CATSRDRGLSGELFF. In DNA, the CDR3 is TGTGCCACCAGCAGGGACAGGGGGCTGTCCGGGGAGCTGTTTTTT.

This clone was counted once. The gene calls are TRBV5-1 and TRBJ2-2, with D maybe TRBD1 (6 bases). The CDR3 length is 16 residues. Germline V CDR1 and CDR2: SGHRS, YFSETQ. The V and J ends lost 7 bases and 5 bases respectively, with 21 bases between them. CDR3 DNA: TGCGCCAGCTCCCCTTGGGGGCAGGACCCGACCGGGGAGCTGTTTTTT. Amino acids: CASSPWGQDPTGELFF.

The chain carries TRBV10-1 and TRBJ1-4, with 7 bases lining up with TRBD1. With V trimmed by 8 bases and J by 8 bases, 8 bases remained unmatched. This CDR3 has 13 residues. Germline V gene lookup returns CDR1 WNHNN and CDR2 SYGVQD (reference sequence). The CDR3 DNA follows: TGCGCCAGCGGAGACAGGGAAGGGGAAAAACTGTTTTTT. Protein product: CASGDREGEKLFF.

The V and J genes are TRBV5-1 and TRBJ1-5; D is undetermined. The germline V gene has CDR1 SGHRS and CDR2 YFSETQ. This CDR3 has 14 residues. V was cut by 0 bases and J by 7 bases, with 11 bases left in between. The CDR3 nucleotides are TGCGCCAGCAGCTTGGCCCTAGGAGGGCAGCCCCAGCATTTT. The encoded protein is CASSLALGGQPQHF.

This chain uses TRBV19 with TRBJ2-3, with a possible D match to TRBD2 (6 bases). CDR1 is LNHDA and CDR2 is SQIVND in the germline V gene (reference sequence). The CDR3 runs 15 residues. Trimming removed 1 base from V and 2 bases from J, with 10 bases in between. The CDR3 sequence: CASSIGGANTDTQYF. CDR3 DNA sequence: TGTGCCAGTAGTATAGGCGGGGCCAACACAGATACGCAGTATTTT.

The J gene is TRBJ1-6, the V gene TRBV27; D uncertain. CDR1 MNHEY and CDR2 SMNVEV come from the germline V gene (reference sequence). Trimming left V 6 bases short and J 4 bases short, with 7 bases between. The CDR3 has 13 residues. CDR3 coding DNA: TGTGCCAGCAGACAGAGTTATAATTCACCCCTCCACTTT. This encodes CASRQSYNSPLHF.